Listed below are T cell receptor beta chains from one sample, sequenced in a study of T cells after yellow fever vaccination. TCRdb re-derived calls from the 5' RACE reads in MiXCR, one entry per CDR3 protein. Of some 27,000 distinct CDR3 sequences in the sample, around 5.8% were seen once. The material sequenced was PBMCs, either bulk or a sorted T-cell subset (CD4+, CD8+, memory, or dextramer-sorted; not recorded which), taken on the day of the yellow fever booster vaccination. These receptors all stem from a young man who received the YFV17D yellow fever vaccine. Both conserved end residues are part of each CDR3. A D gene is named only where the DNA matches it firmly. Some rows have no size entry. The others give once, few or many, or a class for an expanded clone.

d_gene	j_gene	v_gene	abundance	CDR3nt	CDR3aa
.	TRBJ1-6	TRBV20-1	many	TGCAGTGCTAGAGATAGGTGGGAGGCGTATAATTCACCCCTCCACTTT	CSARDRWEAYNSPLHF
TRBD2	TRBJ2-7	TRBV27	.	TGTGCCAGCAGTTCCCTACGCGATGGGAGGGCCTTTCCCGAGCAGTACTTC	CASSSLRDGRAFPEQYF
.	TRBJ2-6	TRBV7-2	many	TGTGCCAGCAGCTTAGCTCGTAACTCTGGGGCCAACGTCCTGACTTTC	CASSLARNSGANVLTF
.	TRBJ1-1	TRBV5-1	.	TGCGCCAGCAGCTTGGCCGTAAACAGCAGAAAGACTGAAGCTTTCTTT	CASSLAVNSRKTEAFF
.	TRBJ2-1	TRBV12-3/TRBV12-4	many	TGTGCCAGCAGCACTTCCCCGACCCGGAGCGAGAATTTC	CASSTSPTRSENF
TRBD2	TRBJ2-2	TRBV7-2	.	TGTGCCAGCAGCAGAAAGCGGGAAGGTGGTACCGGGGAGCTGTTTTTT	CASSRKREGGTGELFF
.	TRBJ2-7	TRBV5-1	few	TGCGCCAGCAGCTTGAATCCGGACGGATTCTACGAGCAGTACTTC	CASSLNPDGFYEQYF
TRBD1	TRBJ1-2	TRBV7-2	many	TGTGCCAGCAGCTCCCGGACAGGGGGAGACTATGGCTACACCTTC	CASSSRTGGDYGYTF
.	TRBJ1-2	TRBV30	many	TGTGCCTCTACCGGGTGGCCATATGGCTACACCTTC	CASTGWPYGYTF
TRBD1	TRBJ2-1	TRBV20-1	.	TGCAGTGCTCAACAGGGGGCCCATGAGCAGTTCTTC	CSAQQGAHEQFF
TRBD2	TRBJ2-1	TRBV5-1	many	TGCGCCAGCAGCCTCTTAGCGGGAAGTTACAATGAGCAGTTCTTC	CASSLLAGSYNEQFF
TRBD2	TRBJ2-7	TRBV12-3/TRBV12-4	many	TGTGCCAGCAGTGCGACTAGCGCAACCTACGAGCAGTACTTC	CASSATSATYEQYF
.	TRBJ1-1	TRBV7-9	many	TGTGCCAGCAGCTTAACCCAGGGGATGAACACTGAAGCTTTCTTT	CASSLTQGMNTEAFF
.	TRBJ2-1	TRBV28	few	TGTGCCAGCAACCGTGCCTACAATGAGCAGTTCTTC	CASNRAYNEQFF
.	TRBJ2-7	TRBV12-3/TRBV12-4	.	TGTGCCAGCAGTCCCCCCCCGGGGGCGGGCGTGAGTCGATCCTACGAGCAGTACTTC	CASSPPPGAGVSRSYEQYF
TRBD2	TRBJ2-1	TRBV24-1	few	TGTGCCACCAGTGATGCGCGGGACTATAACAATGAGCAGTTCTTC	CATSDARDYNNEQFF
.	TRBJ1-1	TRBV12-3/TRBV12-4	.	TGTGCCAGCACCCTGAGGGGGGGAGCTGAAGCTTTCTTT	CASTLRGGAEAFF
TRBD2	TRBJ2-1	TRBV19	.	TGTGCCAGTAGTATGAAGGGACTAGCGGGACCTTTTTACAATGAGCAGTTCTTC	CASSMKGLAGPFYNEQFF
.	TRBJ1-1	TRBV7-7	few	TGTGCTAGCAGCCCCCACGTAGAGACTGAAGCTTTCTTT	CASSPHVETEAFF
.	TRBJ2-2	TRBV7-2	few	TGTGCCAGCAGCCTTGAGACCGGGGAGCTGTTTTTT	CASSLETGELFF
TRBD1	TRBJ1-2	TRBV27	.	TGTGCCAGCAGGAGACAGGGAGGGCTCTATGGCTACACCTTC	CASRRQGGLYGYTF
TRBD2	TRBJ2-3	TRBV6-2/TRBV6-3	many	TGTGCCAGCAGCGAGCGGGAGATTTTTGATACGCAGTATTTT	CASSEREIFDTQYF
.	TRBJ2-7	TRBV5-4	many	TGTGCCAGCAGCTTGGACGGGATCCCCTACGAGCAGTACTTC	CASSLDGIPYEQYF
.	TRBJ2-4	TRBV6-5	many	TGTGCCAGCAGTTCAGGGTCCCGCAAAAACATTCAGTACTTC	CASSSGSRKNIQYF
TRBD2	TRBJ2-7	TRBV19	many	TGTGCCAGCCGGACTAGCGGGAGCCGAGCCTACGAGCAGTACTTC	CASRTSGSRAYEQYF
.	TRBJ2-6	TRBV7-9	many	TGTGCCAGCAGCTTAAGCAGCTCTGGGGCCAACGTCCTGACTTTC	CASSLSSSGANVLTF
.	TRBJ2-3	TRBV30	few	TGTGCCTGGAGTCACGGGGCAGATACGCAGTATTTT	CAWSHGADTQYF
.	TRBJ2-3	TRBV5-1	many	TGCGCCAGCAGCCGGGACAGCACAGATACGCAGTATTTT	CASSRDSTDTQYF
TRBD2	TRBJ2-7	TRBV20-1	many	TGCAGTGCCGCCGGGCGAGAGGGAGGGTGGGAGCAGTACTTC	CSAAGREGGWEQYF
.	TRBJ2-1	TRBV7-9	many	TGTGCCAGCAGCCTTGGACTACCGACGAGAGGGGTCAATGAGCAGTTCTTC	CASSLGLPTRGVNEQFF
.	TRBJ2-1	TRBV29-1	many	TGCAGCGTTGCACTGGGGGTCATGAGGGGGCAGTTCTTC	CSVALGVMRGQFF
TRBD1	TRBJ2-2	TRBV5-6	few	TGTGCCAGCAGCCTGGGACAGGGGGGGTTCGGCGGGGAGCTGTTTTTT	CASSLGQGGFGGELFF
TRBD2	TRBJ2-1	TRBV30	.	TGTGCCTGGAGTGCCCTAAGCGGGAGGTTTGAGCAGTTCTTC	CAWSALSGRFEQFF
TRBD2	TRBJ2-1	TRBV12-3/TRBV12-4	few	TGTGCCAGCACCATAGGACTAGCGATAAAAGACAATGAGCAGTTCTTC	CASTIGLAIKDNEQFF
TRBD2	TRBJ2-1	TRBV20-1	many	TGCAGTGCTTTTAGCGGGAGGGACTACAATGAGCAGTTCTTC	CSAFSGRDYNEQFF
.	TRBJ2-7	TRBV6-2/TRBV6-3	many	TGTGCCAGCACCCAAAGCTACGAGCAGTACTTC	CASTQSYEQYF
.	TRBJ1-1	TRBV15	many	TGTGCCACCAGCAGAAACAGGGACGGCACTGAAGCTTTCTTT	CATSRNRDGTEAFF
.	TRBJ2-7	TRBV7-6	few	TGTGCCAGCAGCTTAGCGGGGGGTGCCTACGAGCAGTACTTC	CASSLAGGAYEQYF
.	TRBJ2-5	TRBV20-1	few	TGCAGTGCTAGAGATACAGCCCCCGCGACCCAGTACTTC	CSARDTAPATQYF
TRBD1	TRBJ2-3	TRBV12-3/TRBV12-4	many	TGTGCCAGCAGTGGACAGGGAGGAGGCACAGATACGCAGTATTTT	CASSGQGGGTDTQYF
.	TRBJ2-7	TRBV5-1	many	TGCGCCAGCAGCCGGGACCGAGCCTACGAGCAGTACTTC	CASSRDRAYEQYF
TRBD1	TRBJ1-4	TRBV4-3	many	TGCGCCAGCAGCCAAGGGGACAGGAGGGGTGAAAAACTGTTTTTT	CASSQGDRRGEKLFF
.	TRBJ1-1	TRBV12-3/TRBV12-4	few	TGTGCCAGCAGTCCACGGATGAACACTGAAGCTTTCTTT	CASSPRMNTEAFF
.	TRBJ2-5	TRBV5-1	.	TGCGCCAGCAGCTATCAGACTGAAGAGACCCAGTACTTC	CASSYQTEETQYF
.	TRBJ2-3	TRBV4-3	medium-sized	TGCGCCAGCAGCCAAACGTCGGGTTCCCCCGCAGATACGCAGTATTTT	CASSQTSGSPADTQYF
.	TRBJ1-1	TRBV27	many	TGTGCCAGCAGTCGGACCGCAAGGGTAGCGAACACTGAAGCTTTCTTT	CASSRTARVANTEAFF
.	TRBJ1-2	TRBV20-1	few	TGCAGTGCTAAGAGCAGGTTGAACTATGGCTACACCTTC	CSAKSRLNYGYTF
.	TRBJ2-1	TRBV6-1	many	TGTGCCAGCAGTCCCACCGGTGGTCCCCCATCCTACAATGAGCAGTTCTTC	CASSPTGGPPSYNEQFF
.	TRBJ2-5	TRBV29-1	medium-sized	TGCAGCGCCGATACTAGATCCACCCAGTACTTC	CSADTRSTQYF
TRBD2	TRBJ2-2	TRBV9	many	TGTGCCAGCGGGGGGGGAACGAACACCGGGGAGCTGTTTTTT	CASGGGTNTGELFF
.	TRBJ2-4	TRBV29-1	many	TGCAGCGTTGAATGGGCGCCGGGGACCGGGGACATTCAGTACTTC	CSVEWAPGTGDIQYF
.	TRBJ1-6	TRBV20-1	.	TGCAGTGCCCCCATGGCCGGTTCACCCCTCCACTTT	CSAPMAGSPLHF